The present entry profiles one TCR beta chain with its context. The antigen remains unidentified. Using roughly 180 ng DNA, 30,000 or so T cell genomes, the sorted-subset replicate PCRs were run. TCRdb's copy holds only in-frame clones and misses some; the assay was immunoSEQ multiplex PCR. Altogether about 1.9 million clones are present, around 93% being singletons, with the ten largest covering over 1.5%. This specimen comes from a study of shared clonotypes between healthy human individuals. General study results and limits: Sampling covered nothing but blood. Tissue TCR repertoires likely differ from those found in blood. It was anticipated that sequencing depth would influence how many clonotypes donors shared.

The naive CD8 subset, CD45RO-negative cells positively selected for CCR7, excluded terminally differentiated effector memory CD45RA+ cells. Participating donors were healthy, HIV-negative adults free of recent acute infections or vaccinations. The TCR was taken from a man between 18 and 35 years old in good health. Some clones in this sample may be carry-over from other donors' samples. The sample consisted of naive CD8+ T cells from PBMCs.

CDR3 DNA: TGTGCCAGTAGTATATCACCCAGGTTTAGCAATCAGCCCCAGCATTTT. It translates to CASSISPRFSNQPQHF. V gene TRBV19 combines with J gene TRBJ1-5; D unresolved. Germline V gives CDR1 LNHDA, CDR2 SQIVND (reference sequence). CDR3 length: 16 amino acids. V was trimmed by 2 bases and J by 0 bases, leaving 11 bases between them.